This TCR beta chain was identified during a study of blood T cells in healthy people across ages. Many counts were recorded for this clonotype. A second PCR, run for about 7 to 11 cycles, used a sample-barcoded 5' primer plus a J-beta primer mix. MiXCR was run by TCRdb on the 5' RACE reads, yielding one entry per CDR3 protein. The sample contains just under 900,000 distinct CDR3 sequences, less than 35% of which appear only once. The receptor was derived from a woman aged 80 or over in good health. Sequencing used blood.

The CDR3 here is CASSLVAGGSETQYF. For the CDR3, the DNA is TGTGCCAGCAGCTTAGTGGCAGGAGGATCAGAGACCCAGTACTTC. The chain carries TRBV11-2 and TRBJ2-5; D possibly corresponds to TRBD2 (5 bases). The germline V gene encodes CDR1 SGHAT and CDR2 FQNNGV. V was trimmed by 1 base and J by 4 bases, leaving 13 bases between them. This CDR3 is built from 15 residues.